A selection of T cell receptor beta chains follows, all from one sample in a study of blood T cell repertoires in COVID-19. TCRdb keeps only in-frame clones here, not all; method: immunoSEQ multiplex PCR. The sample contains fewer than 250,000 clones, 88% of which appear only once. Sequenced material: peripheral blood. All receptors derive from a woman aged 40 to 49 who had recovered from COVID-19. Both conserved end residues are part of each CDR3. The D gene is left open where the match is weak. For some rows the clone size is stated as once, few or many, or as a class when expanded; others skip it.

TGTGCCAGCAGCCAACGACTAGCCCTATGGAATGAGCAGTTCTTC CASSQRLALWNEQFF TRBD2 TRBJ2-1 . TRBV14
TGTGCCAGCAGCTTAGCGGGGGGTTCCCCCTACAATGAGCAGTTCTTC CASSLAGGSPYNEQFF . TRBJ2-1 . TRBV7-9
TGTGCCAGCAGTGCCTTGACAGGGACCACCGGGGAGCTGTTTTTT CASSALTGTTGELFF TRBD1 TRBJ2-2 . TRBV28
TGCGCCAGCAGTAGCTTCGGGATCGGACAGGCCTACGAGCAGTACTTC CASSSFGIGQAYEQYF TRBD1 TRBJ2-7 once TRBV10-1
TGTGCCAGCAGCTTAAGAGTCCCGGAGAAAGGCAACACCGGGGAGCTGTTTTTT CASSLRVPEKGNTGELFF . TRBJ2-2 . TRBV7-2
TGTGCCAGCAGCCGGGACAGGGGCGATTCACCCCTCCACTTT CASSRDRGDSPLHF TRBD1 TRBJ1-6 . TRBV2
TGTGCCAGCAGCGTAGTGACTAGCGGGATGGGGTCTAATGAGCAGTTCTTC CASSVVTSGMGSNEQFF TRBD2 TRBJ2-1 . TRBV9
TGTGCCATCACCACTAGCGGACCCCGAGGCAATGAGCAGTTCTTC CAITTSGPRGNEQFF TRBD2 TRBJ2-1 . TRBV10-3
TGCGCCAGCAGCTTGGCAGGTGGCAGCAATCAGCCCCAGCATTTT CASSLAGGSNQPQHF . TRBJ1-5 . TRBV5-1
TGTGCCAGCAGTGAAGGTGCAGCCTACGAGCAGTACTTC CASSEGAAYEQYF . TRBJ2-7 . TRBV2
TGCGCCAGCAGCCAAGGGGCAACAGGCCCCGAGCAGTACTTC CASSQGATGPEQYF . TRBJ2-7 . TRBV4-1
TGTGCCAGCAGCATACGAAGAGACGAGCAGTACTTC CASSIRRDEQYF . TRBJ2-7 . TRBV5-6
TGTGCCAGTAGTGCCTCCGCCCCCACCGTCCGGGAGACCCAGTACTTC CASSASAPTVRETQYF . TRBJ2-5 . TRBV19
TGTGCCAGCAGTGAAGACAAGACCCAGTACTTC CASSEDKTQYF . TRBJ2-5 . TRBV2
TGCGCCAGCAGGGACTATAGCGGAGCCAGCTCCTACAATGAGCAGTTCTTC CASRDYSGASSYNEQFF . TRBJ2-1 . TRBV10-2
TGTGCCAGCAGCTTAGGCCGAATGACAGGGAAAAGTTTT CASSLGRMTGKSF TRBD1 TRBJ1-4 . TRBV11-2
TGTGCCTGGAGCCAACAGGGTATCTATAATTCACCCCTCCACTTT CAWSQQGIYNSPLHF . TRBJ1-6 . TRBV30
TGTGCCTGGAGCGCCCAGGGGAATCAGCCCCAGCATTTT CAWSAQGNQPQHF . TRBJ1-5 . TRBV30
TGTGCCAGTAGAAACAGGGCAGAAGATACGCAGTATTTT CASRNRAEDTQYF . TRBJ2-3 . TRBV19
TGTGCCAGTAACGTGGGAGGGGTAGCAGATACGCAGTATTTT CASNVGGVADTQYF TRBD2 TRBJ2-3 . TRBV19
TGTGCCAGTACGCCTAGTGTAGGGGCGTGGGAGGAGCCCCAGCATTTT CASTPSVGAWEEPQHF . TRBJ1-5 . TRBV2
TGTGCCAGCTCACGCAGTTGGGACAGGGCAAACACTGAAGCTTTCTTT CASSRSWDRANTEAFF TRBD1 TRBJ1-1 . TRBV18
TGTGCCAGCAGTTGGGACAGGGGGCGAGGTGAGACCCAGTACTTC CASSWDRGRGETQYF TRBD1 TRBJ2-5 . TRBV28
TGTGCCAGCAGCGTTGGGGCTAGCGCTCCGCCAGATACGCAGTATTTT CASSVGASAPPDTQYF . TRBJ2-3 . TRBV9
TGTGCCAGCAGTGAACACGTCGGGTTGAGCACAGATACGCAGTATTTT CASSEHVGLSTDTQYF . TRBJ2-3 . TRBV6-1
TGTGCCAGCACAAAGACAATTGACCAGCCCCAGCATTTT CASTKTIDQPQHF . TRBJ1-5 few TRBV12-3/TRBV12-4
TGTGCCAGCTCACCACCGGGACAGGGTTCCTACGAGCAGTACTTC CASSPPGQGSYEQYF TRBD1 TRBJ2-7 . TRBV18
TGTGCCAGTGCAGGGGGGAACTCCTACGAGCAGTACTTC CASAGGNSYEQYF . TRBJ2-7 . TRBV12-3/TRBV12-4
TGTGCCAGCAGCGAGGGACTAGAGAACGAGCAGTACTTC CASSEGLENEQYF TRBD2 TRBJ2-7 . TRBV9
TGTGCCAGCAGTTTATGGGGCACAGGGCCGAACACTGAAGCTTTCTTT CASSLWGTGPNTEAFF . TRBJ1-1 . TRBV27
TGTGCCAGCAGCTTGGTGAGCGGGAGCCTCAATGAGCAGTTCTTC CASSLVSGSLNEQFF TRBD2 TRBJ2-1 once TRBV11-3
TGTGCCAGCACCCCTGGCGGGAGGGCCGCCGAGCAGTACTTC CASTPGGRAAEQYF TRBD2 TRBJ2-7 . TRBV6-5
TGTGCCAGCAGCTTACAGGGATCAGCTTTCTTT CASSLQGSAFF . TRBJ1-1 once TRBV5-6
TGTGCCAGCAGCGAAGGACTAGCGGAAAACAATGAGCAGTTCTTC CASSEGLAENNEQFF TRBD2 TRBJ2-1 once TRBV11-3
TGTGCCAGCAGTTTACTAGACACTGAAGCTTTCTTT CASSLLDTEAFF . TRBJ1-1 . TRBV28
TGTGCCAGCAGCCAAGATCCGTACACTAGCGGATACAATGAGCAGTTCTTC CASSQDPYTSGYNEQFF TRBD2 TRBJ2-1 . TRBV4-2
TGCAGCGCAACCCCACCCAAAAAAAAACCGGGACAGGGGGCACCACGCACAGATACGCAGTATTTT CSATPPKKKPGQGAPRTDTQYF TRBD1 TRBJ2-3 . TRBV29-1